The rows below give T cell receptor beta chains drawn from one sample of a study of PD-L1 blockade in urothelial cancer. TCRdb's copy holds only in-frame clones and misses some; the assay was immunoSEQ multiplex PCR. The table records 35,000 or so clones, approximately 84% of them present only once. The sequencing used PBMCs, collected around atezolizumab (anti-PD-L1) treatment. All receptors come from a man aged 40-49 years with urothelial cancer. Both conserved end residues are part of each CDR3.

j_call v_call cdr3_aa
TRBJ1-5 TRBV6-1 CASSERAGDQPQHF
TRBJ1-2 TRBV28 CASSLYRGYTF
TRBJ2-2 TRBV7-8 CASSLVTSGRPQAGELFF
TRBJ2-4 TRBV28 CASSSGGTLANIQYF
TRBJ1-1 TRBV30 CAWSVLNQNTEAFF
TRBJ2-5 TRBV9 CASSVEGTDQETQYF
TRBJ2-1 TRBV11-2 CASSSRLVIYNEQFF
TRBJ2-1 TRBV4-1 CASSQDGQPKQFF
TRBJ2-7 TRBV14 CASSQALSSEQYF
TRBJ1-2 TRBV15 CATSRETAGNVYGYTF
TRBJ2-2 TRBV6-6 CASRTGGLANTGELFF
TRBJ1-5 TRBV6-6 CASNQLGGDQPQHF
TRBJ2-5 TRBV4-1 CASSQGPGYQETQYF
TRBJ2-2 TRBV7-2 CASSRQGAGTGELFF
TRBJ2-7 TRBV7-9 CASSQSGRSYGQYF
TRBJ2-6 TRBV7-8 CASSLGQGSGANVLTF
TRBJ2-7 TRBV7-2 CASSPTSGVYEQYF